The present T cell receptor (beta chain) was sequenced within a study of cytomegalovirus exposure and HLA in healthy donors (dated by TCRdb to about 2017). General notes on the study: According to a later analysis, the 120 or so validation repertoires were produced on the same platform as the roughly 600 repertoires of the first cohort. The aim of the study was to test whether cataloging public T cell receptors could identify signatures of past pathogen exposure. Along with the roughly 670-subject first cohort, a separate validation cohort of over a hundred different subjects was used. To predict cytomegalovirus infection status, the study combined high-throughput TCR immunosequencing, statistical association of individual TCRs with disease status, and machine learning. Overall results and qualifications from the work: While some public TCRs were present in many individuals, most TCR sequences turned up only very rarely across donors. In a later analysis, TCRs clustered in the first cohort were found to also tend to co-occur in the roughly 130 validation repertoires, with around 94% of cluster scores above 0. A few of the identified cytomegalovirus-associated TCR beta chains were confirmed in vitro to be specific for cytomegalovirus antigens. A total of around 150 TCR beta chains were listed by the study as associated with cytomegalovirus. In both the original and validation cohorts, the classifier was reported to diagnose cytomegalovirus status with high specificity and sensitivity. All 120 or so repertoires were used to score co-occurrence in the validation cohort in a later analysis, because that analysis had no HLA typing for the cohort. It was suggested by the authors that the approach could potentially be generalized to other disease states and immunological phenotypes.

For CDR1 and CDR2, the germline V gene lists SGHVS and FNYEAQ. V drops 5 bases and J drops 2 bases, leaving 13 bases in between. From the cysteine through the phenylalanine, the CDR3 covers 16 amino acids. Only the CDR3 portion is preserved as DNA: 48 bases, with reading frame beginning at the first base. The library was made by the immunoSEQ multiplex PCR assay. As for the authors' bioinformatics: To diagnose cytomegalovirus status from the catalog of TCR beta chain sequences, a statistical classification framework was built. Drawn from immuneACCESS, this table holds only the in-frame rearrangements with V and J called that TCRdb kept. Clones are partly lost; checked studies trace under half to an unresolved V gene and leave the rest unexplained. The V and J calls and clone size are taken from that table; D and trimming were inferred from the DNA. This sample is represented by around 120,000 clones; 70% to 90% of them were singletons. The ten biggest clones cover about 1.8% of the sample.

The donors were included in the validation cohort of over a hundred subjects, a group kept apart from the roughly 690-subject first cohort. On this clone itself: No antigen is known for it. Base quality data are lacking; no much larger clone is found one base away.

Sequences were obtained from PBMCs. The sequence links TRBV7-6 to TRBJ2-6; the D gene is perhaps TRBD1, on 5 matching bases. The receptor was isolated from a man aged 18-30 years in good health and CMV-seronegative. For the CDR3, the sequence is CASSEPPGTGANVLTF. The nucleotide sequence reads TGTGCCAGCAGCGAACCCCCAGGGACTGGGGCCAACGTCCTGACTTTC.